These 30 T cell receptor beta chains originate from one sample sequenced in a study of blood T cell repertoires in COVID-19. Method: immunoSEQ multiplex PCR; TCRdb's copy keeps in-frame clones and lacks some. The sample shows about 210,000 clones, about 91% of them seen only once. The sequencing sample was made of peripheral blood. The source of these receptors is a man between 18 and 35 years old with active or convalescent COVID-19.

The V gene is TRBV2, the J gene TRBJ1-6; 7 bases align to TRBD1. The CDR3 spans 19 residues. Per germline, CDR1 SNHLY and CDR2 FYNNEI. Trimming removed 4 bases from V and 11 bases from J; junction bases left unmatched: 23. CDR3 coding DNA: TGTGCCAGCAGTGCTATAATAATTCTGATTACAGGGGTAACGACACCCCTCCACTTT. Protein sequence: CASSAIIILITGVTTPLHF.

The V gene is TRBV15, the J gene TRBJ2-7; no clear D. In germline, CDR1 is LNHNV, CDR2 YYDKDF (reference sequence). The CDR3 length is 13 residues. V lost 1 base and J lost 6, with 10 bases in between. CDR3 in amino acids: CATSRVVVSEQYF. The CDR3 DNA reads as TGTGCCACCAGCAGAGTTGTTGTCTCCGAGCAGTACTTC. Full variable domain (outside the CDR3, taken from reference TRBV15 and TRBJ2-7): DAMVIQNPRYQVTQFGKPVTLSCSQTLNHNVMYWYQQKSSQAPKLLFHYYDKDFNNEADTPDNFQSRRPNTSFCFLDIRSPGLGDTAMYLCATSRVVVSEQYFGPGTRLTVT.

The rearrangement uses TRBV5-5 and TRBJ2-7, with 7 bases fitting TRBD2. CDR3 size: 16 residues. CDR1 and CDR2 from the germline V gene are SGHKS and YYEKEE (reference sequence). V dropped 4 bases and J dropped 6; count of bases not matched to a gene: 16. CDR3 protein: CASSQLRGVGPSEQYF. The CDR3 DNA reads as TGTGCCAGCAGCCAGCTTCGGGGGGTAGGTCCATCCGAGCAGTACTTC.

CDR3 sequence: CASSSAGQGTYEQYF. For the CDR3, the DNA is TGCGCCAGCAGCTCCGCAGGACAGGGAACTTACGAGCAGTACTTC. The chain carries TRBV5-1 and TRBJ2-7, with TRBD1 identical over 8 bases. Germline V gene sequence: CDR1 SGHRS, CDR2 YFSETQ. The CDR3 extends over 15 amino acids. V shed 3 bases and J 4 bases; nucleotides not matched to a gene: 9. Based on the CDR3 plus reference TRBV5-1 and TRBJ2-7, the full variable domain is KAGVTQTPRYLIKTRGQQVTLSCSPISGHRSVSWYQQTPGQGLQFLFEYFSETQRNKGNFPGRFSGRQFSNSRSEMNVSTLELGDSALYLCASSSAGQGTYEQYFGPGTRLTVT.

This clone was detected once. This sequence joins TRBV7-2 and TRBJ2-7; 10 bases map to TRBD2. The CDR3 loop spans 16 amino acids. V shed 5 bases and J 4 bases; nucleotides not matched to a gene: 11. CDR1 and CDR2 (germline): SGHTA, FQGNSA. In nucleotides, the CDR3 is TGTGCCAGCAGCCTAACGGGACTAGCGAAAAGATACGAGCAGTACTTC. It codes for CASSLTGLAKRYEQYF.

The chain recombines TRBV4-1 with TRBJ1-5, with D unclear. The CDR3 is 14 amino acids. Germline V gene lookup returns CDR1 MGHRA and CDR2 YSYEKL. V was cut by 1 base and J by 6 bases, with 10 bases left in between. Here the CDR3 DNA reads TGCGCCAGCAGCCAAGTCCTCGGGAGTCAGCCCCAGCATTTT. Its protein product is CASSQVLGSQPQHF.

The chain joins TRBV7-3 to TRBJ2-1; the match to TRBD2 covers 8 bases. Germline CDR1 SGHTA, CDR2 FQGTGA. Losses at the gene ends were 0 bases for V and 4 bases for J; bases not matched to a gene: 5. This CDR3 contains 16 residues. The CDR3 is CASSLTLTSGYNEQFF. The CDR3, as DNA: TGTGCCAGCAGCTTAACGCTCACTAGCGGATACAATGAGCAGTTCTTC.

The rearrangement joins TRBV6-5 to TRBJ2-7; D is possibly TRBD1 (6 bases). In germline, CDR1 is MNHEY, CDR2 SVGAGI. This CDR3 has 14 amino acids. V lost 7 bases to trimming and J lost 0 bases, with 13 bases between them. The chain's CDR3 is CASKGTLSSYEQYF. CDR3 nucleotides: TGTGCCAGCAAAGGGACACTGAGCTCCTACGAGCAGTACTTC.

V and J are TRBV19 and TRBJ1-2; D gene uncertain. V shed 7 bases and J shed 6 bases, with 18 bases lying between them. The CDR3 length is 14 residues. Germline CDR1 LNHDA, CDR2 SQIVND (reference sequence). The CDR3 is CASTLLPSGNGYTF. The CDR3 region has the DNA TGTGCCAGTACCCTCCTCCCAAGCGGGAATGGCTACACCTTC.

In this sample, this clone turned up a few times. The chain recombines TRBV6-1 with TRBJ2-7, with 7 bases matching TRBD2. The V segment lost 1 base and the J segment 1 base; nucleotides outside the gene matches: 13. CDR3 length equals 18 residues. Germline CDR1 and CDR2: MNHNS and SASEGT. CDR3 protein: CASSEVGLNVGGSYEQYF. CDR3 nucleotides: TGTGCCAGCAGTGAAGTTGGGTTGAATGTGGGGGGGTCCTACGAGCAGTACTTC.

The chain is built from TRBV11-3 and TRBJ2-5, with 8 positions matching TRBD1. V lost 9 bases and J lost 1; bases outside the gene matches: 19. The CDR3 loop spans 18 amino acids. The germline V gene has CDR1 SGHNT and CDR2 YENEEA. DNA of the CDR3: TGTGCCAGGAGACCTCACTCTGGGACAGGACGGCGCCAAGAGACCCAGTACTTC. It specifies CARRPHSGTGRRQETQYF.

The rearrangement joins TRBV28 to TRBJ2-7; TRBD2 agrees at 7 bases. The junction had 10 bases not matched to a gene; V was cut back by 9 bases and J by 5 bases. The CDR3 extends over 13 amino acids. Germline-derived CDR1 and CDR2 are MDHEN and SYDVKM. The CDR3 spells CASTGTMSNEQYF. Here the CDR3 DNA reads TGTGCCAGTACCGGGACTATGAGTAACGAGCAGTACTTC. The variable domain in full, with the rest retrieved from reference TRBV28 and TRBJ2-7, is DVKVTQSSRYLVKRTGEKVFLECVQDMDHENMFWYRQDPGLGLRLIYFSYDVKMKEKGDIPEGYSVSREKKERFSLILESASTNQTSMYLCASTGTMSNEQYFGPGTRLTVT.

The rearrangement joins TRBV7-9 to TRBJ2-5; 7 bases map to TRBD1. J was trimmed by 4 bases and V by 5 bases; bases with no gene match: 7. Germline CDR1 and CDR2: SEHNR and FQNEAQ (reference sequence). This CDR3 has 14 residues. CDR3 sequence (DNA): TGTGCCAGCAGCAGTCGACAGGGCCTAGAGACCCAGTACTTC. It yields the protein CASSSRQGLETQYF.

This chain uses TRBV10-3 with TRBJ1-1; 9 bases match TRBD1. Germline-derived CDR1 and CDR2 are ENHRY and SYGVKD. The trim removed 6 bases at V and 1 base at J, leaving 3 bases unmatched. The CDR3 is 14 amino acids. In DNA, the CDR3 is TGTGCCATCAGGAAACAGGGGGCGAACACTGAAGCTTTCTTT. Protein sequence: CAIRKQGANTEAFF.

V and J are TRBV11-2 and TRBJ1-2; tentative D call: TRBD1 (6 bases). Per the germline V gene, CDR1 is SGHAT and CDR2 is FQNNGV. The CDR3 runs to 14 residues. Trimming left V 5 bases short and J 4 bases short, with 14 bases between. The DNA for the CDR3 is TGTGCCAGCAGCCCTGTAGGGGGTCCCTATGGCTACACCTTC. This codes for CASSPVGGPYGYTF.

This chain uses TRBV18 with TRBJ2-7; D might be TRBD2 (5 bases). The CDR3 runs 14 residues. V dropped 3 bases and J dropped 6 bases, with 15 bases sitting between them. The germline CDR1 and CDR2 sequences are KGHSH and LQKENI. CDR3 bases: TGTGCCAGCTCACCGGGGAGCGGAAATTCCGAGCAGTACTTC. As protein: CASSPGSGNSEQYF.

The rearrangement links TRBV5-1 to TRBJ1-2; 11 bases match TRBD1. CDR1 is SGHRS, CDR2 YFSETQ, per germline. The V and J ends lost 4 bases and 4 bases, in that order; junction bases with no gene match: 6. This CDR3 comprises 15 residues. CDR3 DNA: TGCGCCAGCAGCGCCGGACAGGGGGCCGGCTATGGCTACACCTTC. The encoded protein is CASSAGQGAGYGYTF. The whole variable domain, filled in from reference TRBV5-1 and TRBJ1-2, reads KAGVTQTPRYLIKTRGQQVTLSCSPISGHRSVSWYQQTPGQGLQFLFEYFSETQRNKGNFPGRFSGRQFSNSRSEMNVSTLELGDSALYLCASSAGQGAGYGYTFGSGTRLTVV.

The J gene is TRBJ1-1, the V gene TRBV4-3; D is unresolved. The CDR3 contains 15 residues. CDR1 is LGHNA and CDR2 is YSLEER in the germline V gene. V was shortened by 0 bases and J by 2 bases, with 10 bases between the two germline ends. CDR3 DNA: TGCGCCAGCAGCCAAGAGGCAGGCGACAACACTGAAGCTTTCTTT. Protein product: CASSQEAGDNTEAFF.

The rearrangement uses TRBV28 and TRBJ1-5; D perhaps matches TRBD1 (5 bases). V was cut by 8 bases and J by 5 bases, with 25 bases left in between. Per the germline V gene, CDR1 is MDHEN and CDR2 is SYDVKM. The CDR3 totals 17 residues. The CDR3 loop reads CASRPQGLGGGDQPQHF. Written as DNA, the CDR3 is TGTGCCAGCCGCCCGCAGGGACTTGGCGGGGGAGATCAGCCCCAGCATTTT.

The CDR3 DNA sequence: TGTGCCAGCTCCACGGGACAGGGAGTTATCTCACCCCTCCACTTT. As protein: CASSTGQGVISPLHF. This chain links TRBV6-5 with TRBJ1-6; 9 positions agree with TRBD1. The CDR3 contains 15 residues. With 8 bases clipped from V and 10 bases from J, the junction kept 12 bases outside the gene matches. The germline V gene encodes CDR1 MNHEY and CDR2 SVGAGI.

The chain carries TRBV28 and TRBJ2-7; 7 positions agree with TRBD1. The CDR3 sequence is 14 residues long. Germline CDR1 and CDR2: MDHEN and SYDVKM. The V gene end was trimmed by 3 bases and the J gene end by 2 bases; junction bases not matched to a gene: 4. CDR3 sequence reads: CASSFETGPYEQYF. Here the CDR3 DNA reads TGTGCCAGCAGTTTCGAGACAGGGCCCTACGAGCAGTACTTC.

The chain uses TRBV7-2 and TRBJ1-2; TRBD1 matches 7 bases. With 0 bases clipped from V and 4 bases from J, the junction kept 5 bases outside the gene matches. Germline loops: CDR1 SGHTA, CDR2 FQGNSA. CDR3 length: 15 residues. The CDR3 loop reads CASSLARGQPYGYTF. The CDR3 DNA is TGTGCCAGCAGCTTAGCGCGGGGACAGCCCTATGGCTACACCTTC. The whole variable domain, remainder taken from reference TRBV7-2 and TRBJ1-2, is GAGVSQSPSNKVTEKGKDVELRCDPISGHTALYWYRQSLGQGLEFLIYFQGNSAPDKSGLPSDRFSAERTGGSVSTLTIQRTQQEDSAVYLCASSLARGQPYGYTFGSGTRLTVV.

This chain connects TRBV19 to TRBJ1-2; 8 nucleotides match TRBD1. The CDR3 is made up of 13 amino acids. Germline V gives CDR1 LNHDA, CDR2 SQIVND (reference sequence). With V trimmed by 8 bases and J by 5 bases, 7 bases remained unmatched. CDR3 residues: CASQRDRNYGYTF. The CDR3 DNA is TGTGCCAGTCAACGGGACAGGAATTATGGCTACACCTTC. Full variable domain (missing parts from reference TRBV19 and TRBJ1-2): DGGITQSPKYLFRKEGQNVTLSCEQNLNHDAMYWYRQDPGQGLRLIYYSQIVNDFQKGDIAEGYSVSREKKESFPLTVTSAQKNPTAFYLCASQRDRNYGYTFGSGTRLTVV.

A word on this clone: A junction end diverges from the germline sequence, so it may reflect a read error. The gene calls are TRBV9 and TRBJ2-1; no clear D. This CDR3 comprises 11 residues. Germline loops: CDR1 SGDLS, CDR2 YYNGEE. CDR3 nucleotides: TGTGCCAGCAGCGTAGGATCCCGGTTAATCTTC. As protein: CASSVGSRLIF.

The chain couples TRBV3-1 (or the pseudogene TRBV3-2) to TRBJ1-1, with 7 bases lining up with TRBD1. With 1 base clipped from V and 11 bases from J, the junction kept 4 bases outside the gene matches. CDR3 length equals 12 residues. In germline, CDR1 is LGHDT, CDR2 YNNKEL (reference sequence). In nucleotides, the CDR3 is TGTGCCAGCAGCCAAGGGGACAGAGGGGCTTTCTTT. It translates to CASSQGDRGAFF.

This clone was seen a single time. This sequence joins TRBV27 and TRBJ1-1, with D possibly TRBD1 on 5 matching bases. The V gene's germline CDR1 is MNHEY and CDR2 SMNVEV (reference sequence). This CDR3 has 14 amino acids. Trimming left V 10 bases short and J 0 bases short, with 15 bases between. CDR3: CATLPDSMNTEAFF. CDR3 nucleotide sequence: TGTGCCACGCTCCCCGACAGCATGAACACTGAAGCTTTCTTT.

The rearrangement links TRBV11-2 to TRBJ2-7, with unresolved D. V gave up 5 bases and J gave up 4 bases, with 12 bases separating them. This CDR3 spans 13 amino acids. Germline CDR1 is SGHAT and CDR2 is FQNNGV. CDR3 sequence reads: CASSPLTSYEQYF. In DNA form, the CDR3 reads TGTGCCAGCAGCCCGTTAACTTCATACGAGCAGTACTTC.

This chain links TRBV19 with TRBJ2-5; 7 bases align to TRBD1. The CDR3 runs to 13 residues. The trim removed 10 bases at V and 2 bases at J, leaving 7 bases unmatched. Germline V gives CDR1 LNHDA, CDR2 SQIVND (reference sequence). The CDR3 nucleotides are TGTGCCACAAGCCCGGGACAGCAAGAGACCCAGTACTTC. Translated: CATSPGQQETQYF.

This rearrangement joins TRBV7-2 to TRBJ1-1, with D tentatively TRBD1 (5 bases). This CDR3 region has 14 residues. CDR1 and CDR2 (germline): SGHTA, FQGNSA. Trimming removed 1 base at V and 2 bases at J, with 8 bases between. The CDR3 here is CASSLDGGNTEAFF. Written as DNA, the CDR3 is TGTGCCAGCAGCTTAGACGGGGGAAACACTGAAGCTTTCTTT.

This chain connects TRBV29-1 to TRBJ2-7; 10 bases line up with TRBD1. Germline V gives CDR1 SQVTM, CDR2 ANQGSEA. The V and J ends lost 7 bases and 3 bases, in that order; junction bases with no gene match: 30. The CDR3 has 21 amino acids. This chain's CDR3 is CSAIRLVPGDRGVKGHYEQYF. CDR3 nucleotides: TGCAGCGCCATCCGCCTCGTTCCAGGGGACAGGGGAGTGAAGGGGCACTACGAGCAGTACTTC.